The rows below give T cell receptor beta chains drawn from one sample of a study of OX40 agonist ivuxolimab in advanced cancers. Only in-frame clones appear in the TCRdb table, and some are missing; sequencing was by immunoSEQ multiplex PCR. Among over 45,000 clones listed, under 85% were seen once. The source was CD4+ or CD8+ T cells sorted from blood, collected in a trial of the OX40 agonist ivuxolimab. These receptors came from an adult with an advanced solid tumor such as melanoma, head and neck, liver or kidney cancer. Both conserved end residues are trimmed from each CDR3. The order of the fields is V gene, J gene, CDR3 protein.

V gene: TRBV9
J gene: TRBJ2-3
CDR3 protein: ASSVFWSTDTQY

V gene: TRBV6-5
J gene: TRBJ2-3
CDR3 protein: ASRLGLARTDTQY

V gene: TRBV2
J gene: TRBJ2-2
CDR3 protein: ASRADRGRGTGELF

V gene: TRBV7-9
J gene: TRBJ1-1
CDR3 protein: ASSLSRLNTEAF

V gene: TRBV30
J gene: TRBJ1-2
CDR3 protein: AWGQGGYGYT

V gene: TRBV10-3
J gene: TRBJ1-4
CDR3 protein: AIPTGRANEKLF

V gene: TRBV6-1
J gene: TRBJ1-1
CDR3 protein: ASSEAWRDTEAF

V gene: TRBV9
J gene: TRBJ2-3
CDR3 protein: ASSARADPTTDTQY

V gene: TRBV6-5
J gene: TRBJ2-7
CDR3 protein: ASGQGQYYEQY

V gene: TRBV7-9
J gene: TRBJ1-2
CDR3 protein: ASSLDAGQGGTYGYT

V gene: TRBV28
J gene: TRBJ2-7
CDR3 protein: ASRMTGDSYEQY

V gene: TRBV18
J gene: TRBJ2-7
CDR3 protein: ASSPEAYEQY

V gene: TRBV11-2
J gene: TRBJ2-4
CDR3 protein: ASSLDPTGIAKNIQY

V gene: TRBV7-2
J gene: TRBJ2-7
CDR3 protein: ASSPSRGNYEQY

V gene: TRBV6-5
J gene: TRBJ2-3
CDR3 protein: ASRPGQATDTQY

V gene: TRBV28
J gene: TRBJ2-7
CDR3 protein: ASFTPGLASYEQY

V gene: TRBV6-6
J gene: TRBJ1-1
CDR3 protein: ASSYGPGGNTEAF

V gene: TRBV7-2
J gene: TRBJ2-7
CDR3 protein: ASSLDSGRFYEQY

V gene: TRBV30
J gene: TRBJ1-3
CDR3 protein: AWTIGGPGNTIY

V gene: TRBV19
J gene: TRBJ1-1
CDR3 protein: ASSISQIPGLSEAF

V gene: TRBV2
J gene: TRBJ2-2
CDR3 protein: ASIPRETGELF

V gene: TRBV7-2
J gene: TRBJ2-2
CDR3 protein: ASSPSPSGTGELF

V gene: TRBV5-1
J gene: TRBJ1-6
CDR3 protein: ASSLVGFEDNSPLH